This TCR beta chain came from a study of T cells in Graves' hyperthyroidism and ophthalmopathy. Overall study results and limits: Blood also held most thyroid clonotypes expanded beyond 0.001.

What was amplified from RNA transcripts were TCR beta CDR3 regions. The study used the HTBI primer set for a first-round RT-PCR of the TCR CDR3. TCRdb reprocessed the multiplex PCR reads via MiXCR and lists one record per CDR3 protein. The profile shows roughly 96,000 distinct CDR3 sequences, just over 50% of them singletons. Regarding this clonotype: Its matching antigen is unknown.

This receptor was identified in a woman in her forties with Graves' hyperthyroidism. Input material: blood.

CDR3 region: CASSPAPGRDSGNTF. DNA for the CDR3: TGTGCCAGCAGCCCAGCCCCGGGACGGGACTCTGGAAACACCTTC. This sequence joins TRBV9 and TRBJ1-2; weak D call: TRBD1 (5 bases). This CDR3 has 15 amino acids. The V and J ends lost 4 bases and 12 bases respectively, with 25 bases between them. CDR1 and CDR2 (germline): SGDLS, YYNGEE.